This entry lists 8 T cell receptor beta chains sequenced from one sample in a study of blood T cell repertoires in COVID-19. This table comes from immunoSEQ multiplex PCR, and its TCRdb copy is limited to in-frame clones, with some not included. This table has a few hundred thousand clones, about 86% appearing once. Source material: peripheral blood. These receptors were obtained from a woman in her 50s with acute or convalescent COVID-19.

This clone was detected only once. The rearrangement joins TRBV7-9 to TRBJ2-7, with TRBD1 as a possible D gene (6 bases). There are 16 residues in the CDR3. Germline V CDR1 and CDR2: SEHNR, FQNEAQ (reference sequence). V dropped 2 bases and J dropped 0 bases, with 14 bases sitting between them. CDR3 DNA sequence: TGTGCCAGCAGCTTAAACCCCCGGGACAACTCCTACGAGCAGTACTTC. Protein: CASSLNPRDNSYEQYF.

The rearrangement joins TRBV19 to TRBJ1-1; 9 bases are shared with TRBD1. The germline V gene encodes CDR1 LNHDA and CDR2 SQIVND (reference sequence). The CDR3 covers 14 residues. J was trimmed by 4 bases and V by 4 bases; bases with no gene match: 4. The chain's CDR3 is CASSTPDRGTEAFF. For the CDR3, the DNA is TGTGCCAGTAGTACCCCGGACAGGGGCACTGAAGCTTTCTTT.

The rearrangement joins TRBV7-2 to TRBJ2-1, with D possibly being TRBD1 (7 bases). CDR1 and CDR2 from the germline V gene are SGHTA and FQGNSA. The V and J ends lost 5 bases and 10 bases respectively, with 24 bases between them. CDR3 size: 16 residues. The CDR3 nucleotides read TGTGCCAGCAGCGTCCGCGGGACAGAGCCGATTGGCGAGCAGTTCTTC. Translation gives CASSVRGTEPIGEQFF.

The gene calls are TRBV5-6 and TRBJ2-5; D not certain. This CDR3 region has 16 residues. Per germline, CDR1 SGHDT and CDR2 YYEEEE. V was cut by 0 bases and J by 0 bases, with 12 bases left in between. The CDR3 nucleotides are TGTGCCAGCAGCTTGGTACTACAAACGTACCAAGAGACCCAGTACTTC. Protein product: CASSLVLQTYQETQYF.

This clone was counted a single time. The J gene is TRBJ2-7, the V gene TRBV5-6; 16 positions match TRBD2. J lost 0 bases, V lost 4 bases, and 4 bases had no gene match. Germline CDR1 is SGHDT and CDR2 is YYEEEE. This CDR3 spans 17 amino acids. In DNA, the CDR3 is TGTGCCAGCAGCCCGGGACTAGCGGGAGGGTACTCCTACGAGCAGTACTTC. It translates to CASSPGLAGGYSYEQYF.

The V gene is TRBV14, the J gene TRBJ1-1; the match to TRBD1 covers 9 bases. V trimming: 4 bases; J trimming: 0 bases; junction bases outside the gene matches: 3. The CDR3 covers 15 residues. Germline V lookup: CDR1 SGHDN, CDR2 FVKESK. The CDR3 coding sequence is TGTGCCAGCAGCCGACAGGGGGTCCTGAACACTGAAGCTTTCTTT. Amino acids: CASSRQGVLNTEAFF.

At least ten counts were recorded for this clone. V usage is TRBV10-1 and J usage is TRBJ1-4; no clear D. There are 14 residues in the CDR3. Germline V gene data show CDR1 as WNHNN and CDR2 as SYGVQD (reference sequence). V was trimmed by 2 bases and J by 7 bases, leaving 11 bases between them. CDR3 sequence reads: CASSEGGSGEKLFF. The CDR3 nucleotides read TGCGCCAGCAGTGAGGGAGGTAGCGGTGAAAAACTGTTTTTT.

This clone occurred a few times. This chain links TRBV7-2 with TRBJ2-1, with D possibly being TRBD2 (7 bases). The germline gives CDR1 SGHTA, CDR2 FQGNSA. The V end lost 3 bases, the J end lost 7 bases, and 13 bases lay between the germline ends. The CDR3 loop spans 14 amino acids. The CDR3 reads CASSFAGAGNEQFF. CDR3 bases: TGTGCCAGCAGCTTCGCGGGGGCTGGGAATGAGCAGTTCTTC.